This T cell receptor (beta chain) was captured in a study of human T cells and chemical hapten exposure. This clonotype was seen repeatedly, ten times or more. TCRdb reprocessed the RACE reads with MiXCR, giving one entry per CDR3 protein. Counted here are 39,000 or so distinct CDR3 sequences, about 4.2% occurring once; the ten biggest clones make up around 26%. V was clipped by 8 bases and J by 5 bases; unmatched bases: 8. CDR1 is MNHEY and CDR2 is SMNVEV in the germline V gene (reference sequence). The CDR3 extends over 15 amino acids. Time point meaning: patch test 1, 2 weeks after DPC sensitization. The sample's treatment: therapeutic diphenylcyclopropenone sensitization with weekly scalp DPC. The study extracted total RNA from unfractionated whole blood.

The receptor's source is a man aged 45-65 years with alopecia areata. Some clones in this sample may be carry-over from other donors' samples. The genes are TRBV27 and TRBJ2-7; 14 nucleotides line up with TRBD2. Sequenced here: whole blood, sampled in connection with sensitization to the hapten diphenylcyclopropenone (DPC). The CDR3 reads CASAGLAGVGDEQYF. DNA for the CDR3: TGTGCCAGCGCGGGACTAGCGGGGGTCGGGGACGAGCAGTACTTC.